The 13 T cell receptor beta chains reported below all come from one sample, sequenced in a study of CD8+ T cells in alopecia areata (dated by TCRdb to 2016 to 2018). The sample's treatment or condition label, in plain terms: oral pan-JAK inhibitor, 5-10 mg twice daily. The library was built by means of the immunoSEQ multiplex PCR assay. RNA was extracted from all samples and reverse transcribed into cDNA as template for TCR sequencing. TCRdb's version of the immuneACCESS table is confined to in-frame rearrangements and falls short of the full clone set. An unresolved V gene accounts for under half of the shortfall where checked; the remainder is of unknown origin. For this sample the table gives a few hundred thousand clones, of which roughly two fifths were detected only once. The ten biggest clones cover more than 0.4% of the sample. Material: CD4+ T cells sorted from blood, obtained between weeks 30 and 35, from a patient treated with tofacitinib. Every receptor here comes from a human donor with alopecia areata.

This clone was found a few times. The chain couples TRBV30 to TRBJ1-1; no reliable D call. Trimming took off 3 bases at V and 1 base at J, with 12 bases between the two ends. Per germline, CDR1 GTSNPN and CDR2 SVGIG (reference sequence). This CDR3 spans 14 amino acids. CDR3 region: CAWRPGSGNTEAFF. The CDR3 DNA is TGTGCCTGGAGACCCGGGAGCGGGAACACTGAAGCTTTCTTT.

J is TRBJ2-3 and V is TRBV29-1, with D perhaps TRBD2 (6 bases). Trimming cost V 7 bases and J 3 bases, with 17 bases left between them. CDR1 is SQVTM, CDR2 ANQGSEA, per germline. This CDR3 is 14 amino acids long. DNA for the CDR3: TGCAGCGCCGCGTCGTGGGAGGTAACAGATACGCAGTATTTT. Translated, it gives CSAASWEVTDTQYF.

In this sample, this clone turned up a few times. The chain links TRBV30 to TRBJ1-4, with 8 bases fitting TRBD1. CDR1 and CDR2 (germline): GTSNPN, SVGIG (reference sequence). This CDR3 is built from 12 residues. The CDR3 DNA reads TGTGCTTGGGGCAGGGGGCAGGAAAAACTGTTTTTT. It translates to CAWGRGQEKLFF.

V usage is TRBV25-1 and J usage is TRBJ1-2; the D is unclear. V lost 0 bases and J lost 8, with 4 bases in between. Per germline, CDR1 MGHDK and CDR2 SYGVNS. CDR3 length: 11 amino acids. The CDR3 sequence is CASSEYVGYTF. The CDR3 coding sequence is TGTGCCAGCAGTGAATATGTGGGCTACACCTTC.

The rearrangement uses TRBV11-2 and TRBJ2-5; D remains unclear. Germline values: CDR1 SGHAT, CDR2 FQNNGV. V shed 5 bases and J shed 1 base, with 8 bases lying between them. The CDR3 totals 13 residues. CDR3 region: CASSRHIQETQYF. The CDR3 coding sequence is TGTGCCAGCAGCCGACACATCCAAGAGACCCAGTACTTC.

This clone came up a few times. This chain's CDR3 is CASSEDPGRLLFF. The CDR3 nucleotides read TGTGCCAGCAGTGAAGACCCGGGACGGTTGCTGTTCTTC. The rearrangement joins TRBV2 to TRBJ2-1, with D perhaps assigned TRBD1 or TRBD2 (5 bases each). CDR1 and CDR2 (germline): SNHLY, FYNNEI. The CDR3 totals 13 residues. Trimming cost V 1 base and J 15 bases, with 16 bases left between them.

This clone was counted between two and nine times. The chain carries TRBV5-1 and TRBJ2-2; tentatively, D is TRBD1 (5 bases). Trimming left V 4 bases short and J 0 bases short, with 10 bases between. This CDR3 is 15 amino acids long. Per germline, CDR1 SGHRS and CDR2 YFSETQ. CDR3 in amino acids: CASSQDSPNTGELFF. In nucleotides, the CDR3 is TGCGCCAGCAGCCAAGACAGCCCGAACACCGGGGAGCTGTTTTTT. Together with reference TRBV5-1 and TRBJ2-2, the CDR3 gives the full variable domain: KAGVTQTPRYLIKTRGQQVTLSCSPISGHRSVSWYQQTPGQGLQFLFEYFSETQRNKGNFPGRFSGRQFSNSRSEMNVSTLELGDSALYLCASSQDSPNTGELFFGEGSRLTVL.

The chain recombines TRBV14 with TRBJ2-1; 10 bases fit TRBD2. From germline, CDR1 is SGHDN and CDR2 FVKESK. Trimming cost V 1 base and J 3 bases; bases outside gene matches: 9. The CDR3 covers 18 residues. This CDR3 is CASSQVGRSSGGYNEQFF. In DNA form, the CDR3 reads TGTGCCAGCAGCCAAGTCGGTCGGTCTAGCGGGGGCTACAATGAGCAGTTCTTC.

The V call is TRBV4-1, the J call TRBJ1-2; no clear D. The CDR3 covers 16 residues. Trimming removed 7 bases from V and 6 bases from J, with 24 bases in between. CDR1 and CDR2 (germline): MGHRA, YSYEKL. CDR3 sequence: CASIPTAGRIRDGYTF. The CDR3 DNA reads TGCGCCAGCATACCGACCGCCGGGAGGATAAGAGATGGCTACACCTTC.

In its sample, this clone was seen a few times. The chain carries TRBV28 and TRBJ2-2, with unresolved D. The CDR3 has 13 residues. V gave up 4 bases and J gave up 3 bases, with 6 bases separating them. Germline-derived CDR1 and CDR2 are MDHEN and SYDVKM. CDR3 bases: TGTGCCAGCAGTTCCGGTTACACCGGGGAGCTGTTTTTT. Translating gives CASSSGYTGELFF.

This clone was observed a few times. The rearrangement uses TRBV5-1 and TRBJ2-5; 11 bases match TRBD2. Trimming at V came to 2 bases and at J to 5 bases, leaving 5 bases not matched to a gene. The CDR3 length is 15 residues. Per germline, CDR1 SGHRS and CDR2 YFSETQ. The CDR3 protein is CASSFTSGRGETQYF. As DNA, the CDR3 is TGCGCCAGCAGCTTCACTAGCGGGAGAGGGGAGACCCAGTACTTC.

This clone was seen only a few times. The chain's CDR3 is CASRSGFRDTDTQYF. In DNA form, the CDR3 reads TGTGCCAGTAGATCGGGATTCCGCGACACAGATACGCAGTATTTT. V gene TRBV19 combines with J gene TRBJ2-3; tentatively, D is TRBD2 (5 bases). The germline V gene has CDR1 LNHDA and CDR2 SQIVND (reference sequence). The CDR3 is 15 residues long. Trimming took 6 bases from V and 2 from J, leaving 15 bases between them.

This clone was recorded a few times. J is TRBJ1-1 and V is TRBV18, with D uncertain. This CDR3 is built from 12 residues. Germline CDR1 KGHSH, CDR2 LQKENI. The V gene lost 8 bases and the J gene lost 0 bases, with 7 bases spanning the gap. CDR3 in amino acids: CASQNLNTEAFF. The CDR3 region has the DNA TGTGCCAGCCAAAACTTGAACACTGAAGCTTTCTTT.